This TCR beta chain was identified in a study of CXCR3 chemokines and chemotherapy response in bladder cancer. This clonotype was counted at least ten times. TCRdb reprocessed the PCR reads with MiXCR, giving one entry per CDR3 protein. Of over 10,000 distinct CDR3 sequences listed, roughly 12% were seen once; the top ten hold around 26%. The germline V gene has CDR1 SGHTA and CDR2 FQGNSA. There are 14 residues in the CDR3. V was trimmed by 5 bases and J by 5 bases, leaving 12 bases between them. The chain couples TRBV7-2 to TRBJ1-4; no firm D call. This sample was obtained from a patient whose treatment included neoadjuvant chemotherapy. The sequence came from a human donor with bladder cancer that did not respond to neoadjuvant chemotherapy. CDR3 protein: CASSPSGLNEKLFF. The CDR3 region has the DNA TGTGCCAGCAGCCCTTCGGGGTTAAATGAAAAACTGTTTTTT.